The next 28 T cell receptor beta chains were all read from a single sample in a study of blood T cell repertoires in COVID-19. Repertoires were generated with immunoSEQ multiplex PCR, while TCRdb's copy carries only in-frame clones and drops some. Found here are roughly 300,000 clones, more than 75% of them singletons; the top ten hold approximately 0.99%. The sample consisted of PBMCs or T cells enriched from blood (not recorded which). Source of these receptors: a woman under 40 who had recovered from COVID-19.

The chain uses TRBV7-9 and TRBJ2-7; 10 positions match TRBD1. Germline V gene sequence: CDR1 SEHNR, CDR2 FQNEAQ (reference sequence). The CDR3 length is 14 residues. J lost 3 bases, V lost 4 bases, and 3 bases had no gene match. For the CDR3, the DNA is TGTGCCAGCAGCTCCGGGACAGGGGTCTACGAGCAGTACTTC. Its protein product is CASSSGTGVYEQYF.

This clone has a handful of counts. The CDR3 DNA reads as TGTGCCAGCAGTTTATATACAGGGGCCCCTGCTGGCTACACCTTC. Protein: CASSLYTGAPAGYTF. The chain recombines TRBV27 with TRBJ1-2; 7 bases agree with TRBD1. CDR1 MNHEY and CDR2 SMNVEV come from the germline V gene (reference sequence). V was pared by 1 base and J by 7 bases, with 9 bases of the junction left unmatched. This CDR3 region has 15 residues.

The CDR3 loop is CASSMTRGFGPYEQYF. CDR3 in DNA: TGTGCCAGCAGCATGACGAGGGGGTTCGGGCCCTACGAGCAGTACTTC. This rearrangement joins TRBV21-1 to TRBJ2-7; the table's TRBD1 call for D was not verified on the DNA. TRBV21-1 is shown as a pseudogene. This CDR3 has 16 amino acids.

The CDR3 DNA reads as TGTGCCAGCAGTCTCGGACTAGCGGGGTACAATGAGCAGTTCTTC. Its protein is CASSLGLAGYNEQFF. The chain is built from TRBV6-2 or TRBV6-3 and TRBJ2-1, with 12 bases that match TRBD2. The CDR3 is made up of 15 amino acids. The germline CDR1 and CDR2 sequences are MNHEY and SVGEGT. J gave up 4 bases and V 5 bases, and 3 bases lay outside the gene matches.

V is TRBV5-1 and J is TRBJ2-7; 10 bases align to TRBD2. Losses at the gene ends were 3 bases for V and 6 bases for J; bases not matched to a gene: 6. CDR3 length: 14 residues. CDR1 is SGHRS and CDR2 is YFSETQ in the germline V gene. CDR3 protein: CASSSGTSDAEQYF. The CDR3 coding sequence is TGCGCCAGCAGCTCCGGGACTAGCGACGCCGAGCAGTACTTC.

The CDR3 DNA is TGTGCCAGCACCCAGGGGACAGGGATCGACTATGGCTACACCTTC. Residues: CASTQGTGIDYGYTF. The J gene is TRBJ1-2, the V gene TRBV28; 9 bases are a match to TRBD1. V was clipped by 7 bases and J by 3 bases; unmatched bases: 9. Looked up from germline, CDR1 is MDHEN and CDR2 is SYDVKM. The CDR3 sequence is 15 residues long.

This sequence joins TRBV18 and TRBJ1-5; TRBD1 is a possible D gene (6 bases). Germline CDR1 is KGHSH and CDR2 is LQKENI. CDR3 size: 16 residues. V was trimmed by 2 bases and J by 1 base, leaving 12 bases between them. The CDR3 sequence: CASSPEQGGSNQPQHF. The DNA of the CDR3 is TGTGCCAGCTCACCAGAACAGGGTGGCAGCAATCAGCCCCAGCATTTT.

The rearrangement joins TRBV5-4 to TRBJ1-2, with TRBD1 matching 7 bases. CDR1 and CDR2 (germline): SGHNT, YYREEE (reference sequence). The CDR3 consists of 16 residues. V shed 0 bases and J 0 bases; nucleotides not matched to a gene: 5. The CDR3 nucleotides read TGTGCCAGCAGCTTGGGAGGGACAGTTTCTAACTATGGCTACACCTTC. It is translated as CASSLGGTVSNYGYTF.

The chain links TRBV11-2 to TRBJ1-1, with D perhaps matching TRBD1 (5 bases). Germline values: CDR1 SGHAT, CDR2 FQNNGV. The CDR3 consists of 15 residues. Trimming took off 1 base at V and 1 base at J, with 10 bases between the two ends. The CDR3 DNA follows: TGTGCCAGCAGCTTAGGCGGGGGGGGGAACACTGAAGCTTTCTTT. Its translation: CASSLGGGGNTEAFF.

This clone appeared many times. The chain uses TRBV9 and TRBJ2-7; D is perhaps TRBD2 (6 bases). Between the trimmed V and J ends, which lost 7 bases and 0 bases, there was a span of 11 bases. The CDR3 is 13 amino acids. Germline CDR1 SGDLS, CDR2 YYNGEE. The CDR3 nucleotides are TGTGCCAGCGCACGCGGGGACTCCTACGAGCAGTACTTC. It encodes CASARGDSYEQYF.

Only one count was recorded for this clone. The chain carries TRBV7-6 and TRBJ2-7, with TRBD1 matching over 8 bases. In germline, CDR1 is SGHVS, CDR2 FNYEAQ. The CDR3 loop spans 13 amino acids. The V and J ends lost 4 bases and 3 bases, in that order; junction bases with no gene match: 2. The CDR3 sequence is CASSSGQVYEQYF. CDR3 DNA: TGTGCCAGCAGCTCGGGACAGGTCTACGAGCAGTACTTC.

This chain joins TRBV6-5 and TRBJ2-3; D gene unclear. Germline values: CDR1 MNHEY, CDR2 SVGAGI. The CDR3 sequence is 11 residues long. V was pared by 5 bases and J by 6 bases, with 6 bases between. Here the CDR3 reads CASSRGDTQYF. In DNA form, the CDR3 reads TGTGCCAGCAGTCGCGGCGATACGCAGTATTTT.

CDR3 amino acids: CASSLVVSSGNTIYF. CDR3 in DNA: TGTGCCAGCAGCTTAGTTGTGAGCTCTGGAAACACCATATATTTT. The gene calls are TRBV7-2 and TRBJ1-3; D is undetermined. Germline assignment: CDR1 SGHTA and CDR2 FQGNSA. The CDR3 sequence is 15 residues long. The V and J ends lost 1 base and 0 bases respectively, with 7 bases between them.

The V and J genes are TRBV19 and TRBJ1-5, with a possible D match to TRBD1 (5 bases). The ends were cut back, 5 bases at V and 1 base at J, with 12 bases in the middle. The germline CDR1 and CDR2 sequences are LNHDA and SQIVND (reference sequence). The CDR3 is 15 amino acids. CDR3 amino acids: CASSGRQGSNQPQHF. The CDR3 DNA reads as TGTGCCAGTAGTGGGCGCCAGGGAAGCAATCAGCCCCAGCATTTT.

V usage is TRBV4-1 and J usage is TRBJ2-1, with 10 bases fitting TRBD1. Germline CDR1 and CDR2: MGHRA and YSYEKL. Trimming at V came to 2 bases and at J to 6 bases, leaving 13 bases not matched to a gene. The CDR3 has 18 amino acids. The CDR3 loop reads CASSQFAKRQGAVNEQFF. The CDR3 bases are TGCGCCAGCAGCCAATTCGCAAAGCGACAGGGGGCCGTCAATGAGCAGTTCTTC.

The genes are TRBV10-2 and TRBJ2-1; 11 positions agree with TRBD2. This CDR3 comprises 15 residues. Trimming at V came to 4 bases and at J to 4 bases, leaving 3 bases not matched to a gene. Per germline, CDR1 WSHSY and CDR2 SAAADI. The DNA of the CDR3 is TGCGCCAGCAGTGCAACTAGCGGGGGATACAATGAGCAGTTCTTC. Translation: CASSATSGGYNEQFF.

The chain is built from TRBV24-1 and TRBJ2-3, with a weak D call TRBD1 (6 bases). The germline gives CDR1 KGHDR, CDR2 SFDVKD. V was shortened by 4 bases and J by 2 bases, with 12 bases between the two germline ends. This CDR3 comprises 15 residues. DNA for the CDR3: TGTGCCACCAGTGAACCAGGGGAACTCACAGATACGCAGTATTTT. It codes for CATSEPGELTDTQYF.

V usage is TRBV5-1 and J usage is TRBJ2-7; a weak D match, TRBD2 (5 bases). V shed 5 bases and J shed 1 base, with 16 bases lying between them. The CDR3 is 15 amino acids. The germline gives CDR1 SGHRS, CDR2 YFSETQ. Here the CDR3 DNA reads TGCGCCAGCAGATCGGACTTTGGGAGTTCCTACGAGCAGTACTTC. Translation: CASRSDFGSSYEQYF.

A note on this clone: This sample also contains other DNA sequences that code for the same CDR3. CDR3 nucleotide sequence: TGTGCCAGCGGCGGCTTCACCGGGGAGCTGTTTTTT. Translating it yields CASGGFTGELFF. This chain links TRBV19 with TRBJ2-2; no reliable D call. The CDR3 covers 12 residues. From germline, CDR1 is LNHDA and CDR2 SQIVND (reference sequence). V was pared by 9 bases and J by 4 bases, with 9 bases between.

The genes are TRBV6-6 and TRBJ1-4; 9 bases align to TRBD1. Trimming removed 11 bases from V and 6 bases from J; junction bases left unmatched: 10. CDR3 length: 14 amino acids. The germline gives CDR1 MNHNY, CDR2 SVGAGI (reference sequence). The CDR3 loop reads CAVGQGRRDEKLFF. DNA of the CDR3: TGTGCCGTCGGACAGGGGAGGAGGGATGAAAAACTGTTTTTT.

This clone was detected many times. The V and J genes are TRBV29-1 and TRBJ1-5; 8 bases align to TRBD1. The CDR3 runs to 13 residues. The V segment lost 6 bases and the J segment 6 bases; nucleotides outside the gene matches: 7. CDR1 and CDR2 from the germline V gene are SQVTM and ANQGSEA. The chain's CDR3 is CSVADRVGQPQHF. Here the CDR3 DNA reads TGCAGCGTCGCGGACAGGGTGGGTCAGCCCCAGCATTTT.

Only one count was recorded for this clone. The genes are TRBV19 and TRBJ1-5; D may be TRBD1 (6 bases). CDR3 length: 14 residues. V was clipped by 3 bases and J by 6 bases, with 12 bases between them. Germline lookup yields CDR1 LNHDA and CDR2 SQIVND (reference sequence). The CDR3 sequence is CASSITGLGQPQHF. The CDR3 DNA is TGTGCCAGTAGTATTACAGGGCTGGGTCAGCCCCAGCATTTT.

The chain links TRBV29-1 to TRBJ2-3, with 9 nucleotides matching TRBD2. V dropped 7 bases and J dropped 2; count of bases not matched to a gene: 7. The CDR3 consists of 14 residues. The germline V gene has CDR1 SQVTM and CDR2 ANQGSEA. The CDR3 is CSGAGLADTDTQYF. The DNA of the CDR3 is TGCAGCGGCGCGGGACTAGCCGACACAGATACGCAGTATTTT.

This clone was seen a handful of times. This chain connects TRBV27 to TRBJ2-3; the D gene is possibly TRBD2 (6 bases). CDR3 length: 16 residues. CDR1 and CDR2 (germline): MNHEY, SMNVEV (reference sequence). The germline V and J ends were trimmed by 2 bases and 0 bases, with 12 bases remaining between them. The CDR3 is CASSLQSGLSTDTQYF. CDR3 bases: TGTGCCAGCAGTTTACAGAGCGGACTAAGCACAGATACGCAGTATTTT.

The V call is TRBV7-9, the J call TRBJ1-2; D unclear. Germline loops: CDR1 SEHNR, CDR2 FQNEAQ (reference sequence). The CDR3 is made up of 15 amino acids. With 5 bases removed from V and 6 bases from J, the gap between germline ends came to 19 bases. The CDR3 sequence: CASSAPGVGRDGYTF. The CDR3 DNA is TGTGCCAGCAGCGCCCCGGGAGTCGGAAGAGATGGCTACACCTTC. Complete variable domain (other parts from reference TRBV7-9 and TRBJ1-2): DTGVSQNPRHKITKRGQNVTFRCDPISEHNRLYWYRQTLGQGPEFLTYFQNEAQLEKSRLLSDRFSAERPKGSFSTLEIQRTEQGDSAMYLCASSAPGVGRDGYTFGSGTRLTVV.

The chain uses TRBV5-6 and TRBJ1-1, with 11 bases identical to TRBD1. CDR3 length: 14 amino acids. CDR1 and CDR2 from the germline V gene are SGHDT and YYEEEE. J was trimmed by 3 bases and V by 4 bases; bases with no gene match: 2. CDR3 DNA: TGTGCCAGCAGCGCGGGACAGGGGGACACTGAAGCTTTCTTT. Protein: CASSAGQGDTEAFF.

The chain joins TRBV7-8 to TRBJ2-2, with D uncertain. The V end was cut by 1 base, the J end by 1 base, with 10 bases between. The CDR3 consists of 16 residues. Germline assignment: CDR1 SGHVS and CDR2 FQNEAQ. The CDR3 here is CASSLVLLGNTGELFF. CDR3 DNA: TGTGCCAGCAGCTTAGTACTTCTCGGGAACACCGGGGAGCTGTTTTTT.

This sequence joins TRBV9 and TRBJ1-2; D may be TRBD1 (5 bases). The germline V gene has CDR1 SGDLS and CDR2 YYNGEE. The CDR3 consists of 15 residues. Trimming took 4 bases from V and 2 from J, leaving 15 bases between them. In DNA form, the CDR3 reads TGTGCCAGCAGCCCCCGACAGTTACCAAACTATGGCTACACCTTC. Amino acid sequence: CASSPRQLPNYGYTF.